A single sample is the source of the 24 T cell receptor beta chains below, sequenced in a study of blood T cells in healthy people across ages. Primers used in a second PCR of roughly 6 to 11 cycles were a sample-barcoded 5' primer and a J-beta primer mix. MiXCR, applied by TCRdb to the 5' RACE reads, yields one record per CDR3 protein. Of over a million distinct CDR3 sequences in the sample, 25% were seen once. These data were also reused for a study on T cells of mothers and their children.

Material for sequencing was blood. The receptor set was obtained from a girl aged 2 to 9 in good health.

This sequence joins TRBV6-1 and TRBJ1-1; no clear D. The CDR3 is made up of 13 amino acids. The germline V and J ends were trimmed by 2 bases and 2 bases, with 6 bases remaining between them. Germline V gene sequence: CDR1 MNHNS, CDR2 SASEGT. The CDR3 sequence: CASSESRNTEAFF. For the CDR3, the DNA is TGTGCCAGCAGTGAATCACGTAACACTGAAGCTTTCTTT.

CDR3 coding DNA: TGTGCCAGCAGCCAAGAGGGGGGGCCATTGAATGAGCAGTTCTTC. It is translated as CASSQEGGPLNEQFF. J is TRBJ2-1 and V is TRBV4-2; possible D gene TRBD2, 7 bases. CDR3 size: 15 residues. V was shortened by 0 bases and J by 7 bases, with 13 bases between the two germline ends. From germline, CDR1 is LGHNA and CDR2 YNFKEQ.

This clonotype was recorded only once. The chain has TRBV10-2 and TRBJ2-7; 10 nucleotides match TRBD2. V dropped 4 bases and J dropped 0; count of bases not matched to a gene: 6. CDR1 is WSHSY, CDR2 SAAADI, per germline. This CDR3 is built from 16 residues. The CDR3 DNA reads TGCGCCAGCAGTGGTCCCCCTAGCGGGAGCTCCTACGAGCAGTACTTC. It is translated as CASSGPPSGSSYEQYF.

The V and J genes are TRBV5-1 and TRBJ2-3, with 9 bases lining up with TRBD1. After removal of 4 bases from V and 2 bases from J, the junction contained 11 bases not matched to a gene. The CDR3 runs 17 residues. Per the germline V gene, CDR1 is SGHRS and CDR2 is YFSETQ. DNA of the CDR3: TGCGCCAGCAGCCTTGGAAACCGGGACAGGGACACAGATACGCAGTATTTT. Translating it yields CASSLGNRDRDTDTQYF.

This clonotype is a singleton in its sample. The CDR3 DNA sequence: TGTGCCAGCAGCTTAAAGACTAGCGGGGCGAACACAGATACGCAGTATTTT. Translated: CASSLKTSGANTDTQYF. V is TRBV13 and J is TRBJ2-3; 11 bases align to TRBD2. The V gene end was trimmed by 2 bases and the J gene end by 2 bases; junction bases not matched to a gene: 6. The germline V gene encodes CDR1 PRHDT and CDR2 FYEKMQ (reference sequence). The CDR3 runs 17 residues.

CDR3 region: CASGQGQGYTF. The CDR3 DNA reads as TGTGCCAGCGGACAGGGACAAGGCTACACCTTC. V usage is TRBV28 and J usage is TRBJ1-2, with 8 bases fitting TRBD1. The CDR3 runs to 11 residues. Germline CDR1 reads MDHEN; CDR2 reads SYDVKM. V shed 8 bases, J shed 8 bases, and the junction held 4 bases outside the gene matches.

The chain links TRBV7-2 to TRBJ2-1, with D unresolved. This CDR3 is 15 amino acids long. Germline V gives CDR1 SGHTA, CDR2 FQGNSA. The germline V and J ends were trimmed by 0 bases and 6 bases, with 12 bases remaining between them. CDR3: CASSLARTVINEQFF. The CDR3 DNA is TGTGCCAGCAGCTTAGCCAGAACAGTGATCAATGAGCAGTTCTTC.

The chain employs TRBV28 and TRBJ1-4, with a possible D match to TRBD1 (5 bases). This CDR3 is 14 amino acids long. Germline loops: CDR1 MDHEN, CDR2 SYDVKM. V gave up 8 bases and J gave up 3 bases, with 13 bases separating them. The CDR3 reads CASHREGSNEKLFF. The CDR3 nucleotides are TGTGCCAGCCACCGAGAGGGGTCTAATGAAAAACTGTTTTTT. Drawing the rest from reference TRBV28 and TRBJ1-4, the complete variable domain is DVKVTQSSRYLVKRTGEKVFLECVQDMDHENMFWYRQDPGLGLRLIYFSYDVKMKEKGDIPEGYSVSREKKERFSLILESASTNQTSMYLCASHREGSNEKLFFGSGTQLSVL.

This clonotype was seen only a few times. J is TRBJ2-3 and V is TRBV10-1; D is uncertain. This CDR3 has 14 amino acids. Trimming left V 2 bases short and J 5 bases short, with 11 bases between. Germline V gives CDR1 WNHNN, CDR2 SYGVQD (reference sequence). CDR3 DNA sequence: TGCGCCAGCAGTGAGAGTCCCCTCCGAGATACGCAGTATTTT. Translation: CASSESPLRDTQYF.

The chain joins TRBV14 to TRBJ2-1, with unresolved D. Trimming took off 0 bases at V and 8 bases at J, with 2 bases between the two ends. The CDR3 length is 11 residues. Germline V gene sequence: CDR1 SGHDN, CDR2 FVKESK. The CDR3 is CASSQDYEQFF. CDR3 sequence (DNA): TGTGCCAGCAGCCAAGATTATGAGCAGTTCTTC.

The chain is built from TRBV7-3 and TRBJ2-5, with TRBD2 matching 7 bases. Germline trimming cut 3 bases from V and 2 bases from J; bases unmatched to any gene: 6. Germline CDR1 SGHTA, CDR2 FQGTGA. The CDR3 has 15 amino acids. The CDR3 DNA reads TGTGCCAGCAGCTTCGGGGGAGGGCGGCAAGAGACCCAGTACTTC. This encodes CASSFGGGRQETQYF. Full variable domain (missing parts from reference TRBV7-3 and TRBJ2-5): GAGVSQTPSNKVTEKGKYVELRCDPISGHTALYWYRQSLGQGPEFLIYFQGTGAADDSGLPNDRFFAVRPEGSVSTLKIQRTERGDSAVYLCASSFGGGRQETQYFGPGTRLLVL.

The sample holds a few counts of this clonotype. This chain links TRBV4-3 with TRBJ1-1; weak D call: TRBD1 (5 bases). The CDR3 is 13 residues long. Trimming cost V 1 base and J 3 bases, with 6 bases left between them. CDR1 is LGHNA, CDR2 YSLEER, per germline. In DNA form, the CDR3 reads TGCGCCAGCAGCCAAGTACAGGACACTGAAGCTTTCTTT. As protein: CASSQVQDTEAFF.

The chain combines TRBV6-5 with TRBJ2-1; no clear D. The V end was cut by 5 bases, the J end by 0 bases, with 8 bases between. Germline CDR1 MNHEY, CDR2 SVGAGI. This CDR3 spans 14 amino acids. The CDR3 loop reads CASSPSASYNEQFF. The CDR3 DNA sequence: TGTGCCAGCAGTCCGAGTGCCTCCTACAATGAGCAGTTCTTC.

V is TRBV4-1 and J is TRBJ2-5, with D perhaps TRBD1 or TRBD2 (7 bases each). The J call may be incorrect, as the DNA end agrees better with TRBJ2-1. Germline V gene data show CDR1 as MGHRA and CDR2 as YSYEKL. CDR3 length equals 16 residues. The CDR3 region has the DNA TGCGCCAGCAGCCACCTACAGGGGCAGGGGAGGGATGAGCAGTTCTTC. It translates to CASSHLQGQGRDEQFF.

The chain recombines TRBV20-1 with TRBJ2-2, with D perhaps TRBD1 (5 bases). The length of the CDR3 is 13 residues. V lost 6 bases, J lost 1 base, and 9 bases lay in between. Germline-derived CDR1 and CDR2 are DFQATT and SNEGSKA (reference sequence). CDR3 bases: TGCAGTGCCAAAGGGGTGAACACCGGGGAGCTGTTTTTT. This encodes CSAKGVNTGELFF.

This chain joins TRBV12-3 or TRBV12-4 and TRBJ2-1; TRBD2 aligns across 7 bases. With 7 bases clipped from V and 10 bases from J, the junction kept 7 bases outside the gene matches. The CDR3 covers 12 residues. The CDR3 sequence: CASTLGGDEQFF. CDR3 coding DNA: TGTGCCAGCACTTTGGGGGGGGACGAGCAGTTCTTC.

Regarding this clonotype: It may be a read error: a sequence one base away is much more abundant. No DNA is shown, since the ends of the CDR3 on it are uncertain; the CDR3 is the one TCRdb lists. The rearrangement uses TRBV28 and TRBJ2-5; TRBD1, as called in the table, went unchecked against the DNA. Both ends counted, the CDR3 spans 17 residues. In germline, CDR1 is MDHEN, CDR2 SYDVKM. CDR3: CASSLLFGGGAEETQCF.

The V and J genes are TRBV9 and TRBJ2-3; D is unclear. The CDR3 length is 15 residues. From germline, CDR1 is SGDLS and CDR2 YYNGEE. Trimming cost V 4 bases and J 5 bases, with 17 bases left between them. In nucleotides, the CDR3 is TGTGCCAGCAGCCCAAACAGCGCCCAAGTAGATACGCAGTATTTT. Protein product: CASSPNSAQVDTQYF. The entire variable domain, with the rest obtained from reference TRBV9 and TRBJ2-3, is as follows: DSGVTQTPKHLITATGQRVTLRCSPRSGDLSVYWYQQSLDQGLQFLIQYYNGEERAKGNILERFSAQQFPDLHSELNLSSLELGDSALYFCASSPNSAQVDTQYFGPGTRLTVL.

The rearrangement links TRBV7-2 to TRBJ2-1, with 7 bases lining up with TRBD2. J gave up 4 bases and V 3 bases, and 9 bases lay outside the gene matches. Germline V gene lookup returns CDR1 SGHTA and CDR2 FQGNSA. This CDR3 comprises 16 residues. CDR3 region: CASSLNPGLPYNEQFF. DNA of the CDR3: TGTGCCAGCAGCTTGAACCCGGGACTACCTTACAATGAGCAGTTCTTC.

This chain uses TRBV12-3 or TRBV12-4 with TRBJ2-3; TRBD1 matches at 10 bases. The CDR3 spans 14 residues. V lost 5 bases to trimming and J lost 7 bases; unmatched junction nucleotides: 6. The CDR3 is CASSPDRGTYTQYF. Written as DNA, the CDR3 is TGTGCCAGCAGTCCGGACAGGGGGACCTATACGCAGTATTTT.

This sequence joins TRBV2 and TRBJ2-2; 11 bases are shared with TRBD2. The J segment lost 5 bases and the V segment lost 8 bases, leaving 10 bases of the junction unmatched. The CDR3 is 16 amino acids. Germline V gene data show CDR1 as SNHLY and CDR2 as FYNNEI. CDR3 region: CASGVAGGPRTGELFF. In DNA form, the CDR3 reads TGTGCCAGCGGGGTAGCGGGAGGGCCGAGGACCGGGGAGCTGTTTTTT.

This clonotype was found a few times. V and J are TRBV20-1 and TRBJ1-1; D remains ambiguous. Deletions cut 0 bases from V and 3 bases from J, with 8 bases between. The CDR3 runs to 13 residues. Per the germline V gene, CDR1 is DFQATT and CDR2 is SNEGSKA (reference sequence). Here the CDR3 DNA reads TGCAGTGCTAGAGATCTGGGAGACACTGAAGCTTTCTTT. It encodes CSARDLGDTEAFF.

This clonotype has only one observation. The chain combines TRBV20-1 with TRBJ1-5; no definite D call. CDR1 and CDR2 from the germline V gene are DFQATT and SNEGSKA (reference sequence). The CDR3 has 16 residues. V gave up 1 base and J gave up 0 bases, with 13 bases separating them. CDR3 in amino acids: CSARGYWVDSNQPQHF. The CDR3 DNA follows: TGCAGTGCTAGAGGATACTGGGTTGATAGCAATCAGCCCCAGCATTTT.

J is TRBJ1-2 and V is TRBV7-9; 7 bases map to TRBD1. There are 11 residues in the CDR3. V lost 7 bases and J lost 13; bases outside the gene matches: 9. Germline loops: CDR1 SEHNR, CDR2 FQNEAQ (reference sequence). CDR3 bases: TGTGCCAGCAATATCAGGGGGGCAGCCACCTTC. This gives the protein CASNIRGAATF.